This TCR beta chain was sequenced in a study of blood T cells in healthy people across ages. Study outcomes and limitations: When set beside aged donors, long-lived donors presented more naive CD4+ cells and higher diversity.

This clonotype appeared a few times. Its specificity is not known. A second PCR, run for about 6 to 12 cycles, used a sample-barcoded 5' primer plus a J-beta primer mix. MiXCR was run by TCRdb on the 5' RACE reads, yielding one entry per CDR3 protein. The table lists some 1 million distinct CDR3 sequences, 35% to 50% of them singletons. Material for sequencing was blood. The origin of this receptor is a woman between 55 and 75 years old in good health.

In nucleotides, the CDR3 is TGCAGTGCTCCTTGGACTAGCGGCACAGATACGCAGTATTTT. This codes for CSAPWTSGTDTQYF. The rearrangement joins TRBV20-1 to TRBJ2-3; TRBD2 matches at 9 bases. This CDR3 has 14 amino acids. The trim removed 5 bases at V and 1 base at J, leaving 4 bases unmatched. Germline CDR1 DFQATT, CDR2 SNEGSKA (reference sequence).